These 10 T cell receptor beta chains share one sample of origin, sequenced in a study of T-cell memory formation after mild COVID-19. TCRdb called the 5' RACE reads again in MiXCR, with one record for every CDR3 protein. The table shows 470,000 or so distinct CDR3 sequences, with roughly 25% occurring only once. Sequences were obtained from PBMCs or a T cell subset sorted from them (not recorded which). Receptors were obtained from an adult woman who had mild COVID-19 (a few samples of this study predate the infection). Cell type and time point are not known.

The V and J genes are TRBV7-2 and TRBJ2-1; no firm D call. From germline, CDR1 is SGHTA and CDR2 FQGNSA. This CDR3 spans 15 amino acids. Trimming removed 4 bases from V and 11 bases from J, with 21 bases in between. As DNA, the CDR3 is TGTGCCAGCAGCTCATCGGAACTCCCAGTACCTAAGCAGTTCTTC. Translated: CASSSSELPVPKQFF.

In this sample, this clonotype turned up a few times. This chain links TRBV3-1 with TRBJ2-1; D tentatively reads TRBD1 or TRBD2 (6 bases each). Germline lookup yields CDR1 LGHDT and CDR2 YNNKEL (reference sequence). The CDR3 has 16 residues. Trimming left V 1 base short and J 3 bases short, with 13 bases between. The CDR3 nucleotides read TGTGCCAGCAGCCAAGGTGAGGGGGGCTACTACAATGAGCAGTTCTTC. This codes for CASSQGEGGYYNEQFF.

This rearrangement joins TRBV18 to TRBJ2-5; the D gene is possibly TRBD2 (5 bases). Trimming pared 3 bases from V and 4 bases from J, leaving 12 bases between. Germline CDR1 reads KGHSH; CDR2 reads LQKENI. There are 14 residues in the CDR3. This chain's CDR3 is CASSPAVGRETQYF. CDR3 bases: TGTGCCAGCTCACCGGCGGTAGGGAGAGAGACCCAGTACTTC. The full variable domain, with the rest looked up from reference TRBV18 and TRBJ2-5, is NAGVMQNPRHLVRRRGQEARLRCSPMKGHSHVYWYRQLPEEGLKFMVYLQKENIIDESGMPKERFSAEFPKEGPSILRIQQVVRGDSAAYFCASSPAVGRETQYFGPGTRLLVL.

This chain joins TRBV18 and TRBJ1-1, with no clear D. Trimming removed 1 base from V and 6 bases from J, with 9 bases in between. Germline assignment: CDR1 KGHSH and CDR2 LQKENI. CDR3 length: 13 residues. The DNA for the CDR3 is TGTGCCAGCTCACCACGCGGGCAGGCTGAAGCTTTCTTT. Protein product: CASSPRGQAEAFF.

This clonotype was recorded many times. The CDR3 sequence: CASSSRGTQYF. CDR3 bases: TGTGCCAGCAGTTCCAGGGGGACCCAGTACTTC. The chain uses TRBV6-5 and TRBJ2-5, with D perhaps matching TRBD1 (6 bases). The CDR3 runs 11 residues. Trimming pared 4 bases from V and 7 bases from J, leaving 7 bases between. Germline values: CDR1 MNHEY, CDR2 SVGAGI.

V and J are TRBV12-3 or TRBV12-4 and TRBJ2-3; 15 nucleotides agree with TRBD2. This CDR3 contains 15 residues. V lost 6 bases and J lost 3; bases outside the gene matches: 1. In nucleotides, the CDR3 is TGTGCCAGCAGCGGGACTAGCGGGAGGACAGATACGCAGTATTTT. This translates into CASSGTSGRTDTQYF.

CDR3 bases: TGTGCCAGCAGCTTATCCAGGGGGGATGGCTACACCTTC. The encoded protein is CASSLSRGDGYTF. The J gene is TRBJ1-2, the V gene TRBV7-2, with TRBD1 matching 7 bases. The CDR3 loop spans 13 amino acids. V shed 2 bases and J 6 bases; nucleotides not matched to a gene: 3. The germline gives CDR1 SGHTA, CDR2 FQGNSA. Complete variable domain (other parts from reference TRBV7-2 and TRBJ1-2): GAGVSQSPSNKVTEKGKDVELRCDPISGHTALYWYRQSLGQGLEFLIYFQGNSAPDKSGLPSDRFSAERTGGSVSTLTIQRTQQEDSAVYLCASSLSRGDGYTFGSGTRLTVV.

The V call is TRBV30, the J call TRBJ2-7; the D is unclear. The germline V gene has CDR1 GTSNPN and CDR2 SVGIG (reference sequence). V was trimmed by 5 bases and J by 1 base, leaving 6 bases between them. The CDR3 is 11 residues long. CDR3 coding DNA: TGTGCCTGGTCAAAATCCTACGAGCAGTACTTC. It specifies CAWSKSYEQYF.

This clonotype occurred a few times. The rearrangement links TRBV20-1 to TRBJ2-1; D is ambiguous. Germline loops: CDR1 DFQATT, CDR2 SNEGSKA (reference sequence). The CDR3 runs 12 residues. V was pared by 0 bases and J by 5 bases, with 5 bases between. The CDR3 region is CSARDGHNEQFF. The DNA for the CDR3 is TGCAGTGCTAGAGATGGTCACAATGAGCAGTTCTTC.

The sample holds many counts of this clonotype. This rearrangement joins TRBV5-1 to TRBJ2-2; 8 bases line up with TRBD1. Germline trimming cut 0 bases from V and 0 bases from J; bases unmatched to any gene: 10. Germline values: CDR1 SGHRS, CDR2 YFSETQ. This CDR3 contains 19 residues. The CDR3 region is CASSLEVRTGFANTGELFF. CDR3 in DNA: TGCGCCAGCAGCTTGGAGGTGAGGACAGGGTTCGCGAACACCGGGGAGCTGTTTTTT.